This T cell receptor (beta chain) derives from a study of OX40 agonist ivuxolimab in advanced cancers. Germline loops: CDR1 MGHDK, CDR2 SYGVNS. V was shortened by 1 base and J by 2 bases, with 10 bases between the two germline ends. The CDR3 totals 15 residues. In regard to this clone: Other DNA sequences from this sample encode an identical CDR3 as well.

Only in-frame clones appear in the TCRdb table, and some are missing; sequencing was by immunoSEQ multiplex PCR. The table records 65,000 to 95,000 clones, around 80% of them present only once. This chain uses TRBV25-1 with TRBJ2-3, with a tentative D call TRBD2 (5 bases). The receptor was derived from an adult with an advanced solid tumor such as melanoma, head and neck, liver or kidney cancer. The sequences come from CD4+ or CD8+ T cells sorted from blood, collected in a trial of the OX40 agonist ivuxolimab. CDR3 residues: CASSELLADTDTQYF. As DNA, the CDR3 is TGTGCCAGCAGTGAATTGCTAGCAGACACAGATACGCAGTATTTT.